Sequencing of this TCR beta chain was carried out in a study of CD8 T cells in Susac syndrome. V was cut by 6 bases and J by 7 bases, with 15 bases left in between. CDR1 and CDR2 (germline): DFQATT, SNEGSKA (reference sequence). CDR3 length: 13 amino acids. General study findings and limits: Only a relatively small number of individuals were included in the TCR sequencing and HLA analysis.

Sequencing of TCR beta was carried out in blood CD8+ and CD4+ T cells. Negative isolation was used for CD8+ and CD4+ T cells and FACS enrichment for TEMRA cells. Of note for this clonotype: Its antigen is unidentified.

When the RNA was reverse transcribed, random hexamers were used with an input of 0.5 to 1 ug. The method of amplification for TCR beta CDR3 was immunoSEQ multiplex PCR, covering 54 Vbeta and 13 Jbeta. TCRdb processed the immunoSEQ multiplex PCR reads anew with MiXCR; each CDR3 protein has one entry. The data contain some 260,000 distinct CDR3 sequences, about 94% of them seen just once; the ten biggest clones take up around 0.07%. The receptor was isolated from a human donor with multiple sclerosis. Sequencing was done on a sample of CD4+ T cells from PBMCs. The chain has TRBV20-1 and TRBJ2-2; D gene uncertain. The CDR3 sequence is CSAAREWGGELFF. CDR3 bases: TGCAGTGCAGCGCGCGAGTGGGGCGGGGAGCTGTTTTTT.